The 2 T cell receptor beta chains presented below share a single source sample, sequenced in a study of blood T cells in healthy people across ages. Sample-barcoded 5' priming and a J-beta primer mix drove a second PCR of 7 to 11 cycles. TCRdb fed the 5' RACE reads into MiXCR, producing one record per CDR3 protein. The repertoire holds about 1.8 million distinct CDR3 sequences, with roughly 50% as singletons. The sequencing input was blood. The receptors here all came from a woman aged 40 to 50 in good health.

This clonotype was counted between two and nine times. V and J are TRBV6-5 and TRBJ2-3, with 15 bases matching TRBD2. V was pared by 0 bases and J by 11 bases, with 15 bases of the junction left unmatched. This CDR3 has 19 residues. Germline CDR1 reads MNHEY; CDR2 reads SVGAGI. The CDR3 reads CASSYSKPGTSGGKWEQYF. DNA for the CDR3: TGTGCCAGCAGTTACTCGAAGCCCGGGACTAGCGGGGGGAAATGGGAGCAGTATTTT.

The CDR3 nucleotides are TGCAGTGCTTATGGGACAGGAATCCAGTACTTC. Amino acids: CSAYGTGIQYF. This sequence joins TRBV20-1 and TRBJ2-5, with TRBD1 matching over 8 bases. Germline assignment: CDR1 DFQATT and CDR2 SNEGSKA (reference sequence). The CDR3 runs to 11 residues. V dropped 5 bases and J dropped 10; count of bases not matched to a gene: 6.